A selection of T cell receptor beta chains follows, all from one sample in a study of OX40 agonist ivuxolimab in advanced cancers. This table comes from immunoSEQ multiplex PCR, and its TCRdb copy is limited to in-frame clones, with some not included. The sample consists of tens of thousands of clones, 85% to 90% of them appearing once. Here the sequenced sample was CD4+ or CD8+ T cells sorted from blood, taken in a trial of the OX40 agonist ivuxolimab. These receptors came from an adult with an advanced solid tumor such as melanoma, head and neck, liver or kidney cancer. The CDR3 runs from the conserved cysteine through the conserved F or W. The D gene is left open where the match is weak. Rows may omit the clone size; those that give it use once, few, many or a size class.

>TRBJ2-2|-|TRBV6-5|-
CASSWYTGELFF
TGTGCCAGCAGTTGGTACACCGGGGAGCTGTTTTTT
>TRBJ1-2|-|TRBV6-1|-
CASSEARGGNYGYTF
TGTGCCAGCAGTGAAGCCAGGGGAGGTAACTATGGCTACACCTTC
>TRBJ2-7|-|TRBV7-6|-
CASRPNGQGQQYEQYF
TGTGCCAGCAGACCAAATGGGCAGGGCCAGCAATACGAGCAGTACTTC
>TRBJ2-3|TRBD2|TRBV30|-
CAWSAGTSGSTDTQYF
TGTGCCTGGAGTGCCGGGACTAGCGGGAGCACAGATACGCAGTATTTT
>TRBJ2-7|-|TRBV7-3|-
CASSLAGWSVEQYF
TGTGCCAGCAGCTTAGCAGGGTGGAGTGTGGAGCAGTACTTC
>TRBJ2-1|-|TRBV11-1|-
CASSYFLGLGRNEQFF
TGTGCCAGCAGCTATTTTTTGGGACTCGGCCGCAATGAGCAGTTCTTC
>TRBJ1-3|TRBD1|TRBV11-1|-
CASSSSGTGTSWAGNTIYF
TGTGCCAGCAGCTCCTCCGGGACAGGAACGTCCTGGGCTGGAAACACCATATATTTT
>TRBJ2-7|-|TRBV11-2|few
CASRSPDMAYEQYF
TGTGCCAGCAGGTCCCCGGACATGGCCTACGAGCAGTACTTC
>TRBJ2-1|TRBD2|TRBV4-1|-
CATSLAGGEQFF
TGCGCCACATCTTTAGCGGGAGGCGAGCAGTTCTTC
>TRBJ1-5|-|TRBV19|few
CASTMGLSGQPQHF
TGTGCCAGTACCATGGGTCTGAGCGGACAGCCCCAGCATTTT
>TRBJ1-4|-|TRBV30|-
CAWSVGQGNEKLFF
TGTGCCTGGAGTGTAGGGCAGGGGAATGAAAAACTGTTTTTT
>TRBJ2-7|TRBD1|TRBV2|many
CATTDREDYEQYF
TGTGCCACCACGGACAGGGAGGACTACGAGCAGTACTTC
>TRBJ2-3|TRBD1|TRBV4-1|-
CASSQDRGPVYF
TGCGCCAGCAGCCAAGACAGGGGGCCCGTATATTTT
>TRBJ2-2|TRBD2|TRBV5-4|-
CASSPLAGDRTGELFF
TGTGCCAGCAGCCCCCTAGCGGGAGATCGAACCGGGGAGCTGTTTTTT
>TRBJ1-1|-|TRBV19|once
CASKQGNTEAFF
TGTGCCAGCAAACAGGGGAACACTGAAGCTTTCTTT
>TRBJ2-7|TRBD1|TRBV28|-
CASSPGQGLKEQYF
TGTGCCAGCAGTCCCGGACAGGGTTTGAAAGAGCAGTACTTC
>TRBJ2-3|-|TRBV4-2|-
CASSPIGQRTDTQYF
TGTGCCAGCAGCCCGATCGGGCAGCGCACAGATACGCAGTATTTT
>TRBJ2-3|-|TRBV5-1|-
CASTGENTDTQYF
TGCGCCAGCACCGGAGAGAACACAGATACGCAGTATTTT
>TRBJ2-1|TRBD2|TRBV10-1|-
CASSGAGTSGYNEQFF
TGCGCCAGCAGTGGAGCCGGGACTAGCGGATACAATGAGCAGTTCTTC
>TRBJ2-7|-|TRBV7-9|-
CAIEGEGLDEQYF
TGTGCCATCGAGGGGGAGGGCCTGGACGAGCAGTACTTC
>TRBJ2-1|-|TRBV6-1|-
CACIPGNEQFF
TGTGCCTGCATACCGGGGAATGAGCAGTTCTTC
>TRBJ2-1|-|TRBV27|once
CASSSFPYNEQFF
TGTGCCAGCAGCAGTTTCCCTTACAATGAGCAGTTCTTC
>TRBJ2-2|TRBD2|TRBV7-9|-
CASSLGRVAGATGELFF
TGTGCCAGCAGCTTAGGTCGAGTAGCGGGTGCCACCGGGGAGCTGTTTTTT
>TRBJ2-1|TRBD2|TRBV10-3|-
CAISESKGSGSSYNEQFF
TGTGCCATCAGTGAGTCGAAGGGTAGCGGGAGCTCCTACAATGAGCAGTTCTTC
>TRBJ2-3|-|TRBV6-5|-
CASSYGQAPSTDTQYF
TGTGCCAGCAGTTACGGGCAGGCCCCTAGTACAGATACGCAGTATTTT
>TRBJ2-7|-|TRBV19|-
CASSPWGGGNEQYF
TGTGCCAGTAGTCCCTGGGGAGGGGGAAACGAGCAGTACTTC
>TRBJ1-1|-|TRBV27|-
CASSLSSATEAFF
TGTGCCAGCAGTTTATCATCGGCCACTGAAGCTTTCTTT
>TRBJ2-5|-|TRBV18|-
CASSNPLARGEETQYF
TGTGCCAGCTCAAACCCTTTAGCCAGGGGGGAAGAGACCCAGTACTTC
>TRBJ1-5|TRBD1|TRBV5-8|-
CASRPDRGYQPQHF
TGTGCCAGCAGGCCGGACAGGGGATATCAGCCCCAGCATTTT
>TRBJ2-7|TRBD2|TRBV27|-
CASSNRLAGGKEQYF
TGTGCCAGCAGTAATCGACTAGCGGGAGGGAAGGAGCAGTACTTC
>TRBJ1-5|-|TRBV11-2|-
CASSPWGGQPQHF
TGTGCCAGCAGCCCGTGGGGTGGACAGCCCCAGCATTTT
>TRBJ2-1|-|TRBV4-1|-
CASSQELAIVIDEQFF
TGCGCCAGCAGCCAAGAGCTAGCGATAGTAATCGATGAGCAGTTCTTC
>TRBJ2-1|-|TRBV9|-
CASSPWAGDEQFF
TGTGCCAGCAGCCCATGGGCCGGCGATGAGCAGTTCTTC
>TRBJ1-2|-|TRBV2|-
CASRQGQFKVGYTF
TGTGCCAGCAGGCAAGGACAGTTCAAAGTAGGCTACACCTTC
>TRBJ2-2|TRBD2|TRBV10-3|-
CAISGLRGVNTGELFF
TGTGCCATCAGTGGGTTGCGGGGGGTAAACACCGGGGAGCTGTTTTTT
>TRBJ2-7|-|TRBV2|-
CASSGTGSYEQYF
TGTGCCAGCAGCGGGACGGGGTCGTACGAGCAGTACTTC
>TRBJ1-4|TRBD1|TRBV2|-
CASLAPDRVDEKLFF
TGTGCCAGCCTAGCTCCGGACAGGGTGGATGAAAAACTGTTTTTT
>TRBJ1-1|-|TRBV6-1|-
CASPGVDLTEAFF
TGTGCCAGCCCGGGGGTGGACCTAACTGAAGCTTTCTTT
>TRBJ2-1|-|TRBV13|-
CASSVYYSASNEQFF
TGTGCCAGCAGCGTATACTATTCGGCGTCCAATGAGCAGTTCTTC
>TRBJ2-1|-|TRBV7-3|once
CASSFDSSSYNEQFF
TGTGCCAGCAGCTTTGACTCAAGCTCCTACAATGAGCAGTTCTTC
>TRBJ2-2|-|TRBV4-1|-
CASTNVLRALLSTGELFF
TGCGCCAGCACGAACGTACTCCGGGCCCTCCTTTCCACCGGGGAGCTGTTTTTT
>TRBJ2-1|TRBD2|TRBV4-1|-
CASSQEGTSGIYNEQFF
TGCGCCAGCAGCCAAGAGGGGACTAGCGGGATCTACAATGAGCAGTTCTTC
>TRBJ2-7|-|TRBV6-1|-
CASSEWVTDTYEQYF
TGTGCCAGCAGTGAATGGGTAACAGACACCTACGAGCAGTACTTC
>TRBJ1-1|-|TRBV13|few
CASSLWAGHTEAFF
TGTGCCAGCAGCTTATGGGCAGGCCACACTGAAGCTTTCTTT
>TRBJ2-3|-|TRBV9|-
CASSVVGTDTQYF
TGTGCCAGCAGCGTAGTTGGCACAGATACGCAGTATTTT
>TRBJ1-2|-|TRBV5-6|-
CASSLRTANYGYTF
TGTGCCAGCAGCTTAAGGACAGCTAACTATGGCTACACCTTC
>TRBJ1-1|-|TRBV6-6|-
CASSYRGATEAFF
TGTGCCAGCAGTTATCGGGGGGCCACTGAAGCTTTCTTT